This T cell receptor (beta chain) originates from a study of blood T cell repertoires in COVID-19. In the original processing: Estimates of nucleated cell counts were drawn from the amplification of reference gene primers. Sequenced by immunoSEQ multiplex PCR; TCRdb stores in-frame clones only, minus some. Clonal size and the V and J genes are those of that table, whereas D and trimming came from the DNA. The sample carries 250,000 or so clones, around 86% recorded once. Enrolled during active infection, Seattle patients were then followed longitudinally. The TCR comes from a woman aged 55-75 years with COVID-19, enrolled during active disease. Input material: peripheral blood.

The CDR3 coding sequence is TGTGCCACCGGAGGCACAGACACTGAAGCTTTCTTT. Translation: CATGGTDTEAFF. The chain carries TRBV24-1 and TRBJ1-1; D is undetermined. The V and J ends lost 9 bases and 3 bases respectively, with 10 bases between them. The CDR3 covers 12 residues. Germline loops: CDR1 KGHDR, CDR2 SFDVKD.